These 13 T cell receptor beta chains originate from one sample sequenced in a study of T cells in Graves' hyperthyroidism and ophthalmopathy. RNA transcripts gave rise to amplified TCR beta CDR3 regions. The primer set for the first-round RT-PCR of the TCR CDR3 was HTBI. TCRdb analysed the multiplex PCR reads with MiXCR anew, one entry per CDR3 protein. The table shows approximately 28,000 distinct CDR3 sequences, with under 55% occurring only once. Sample: blood. All receptors derive from a woman in her twenties or thirties with Graves' hyperthyroidism.

The V call is TRBV20-1, the J call TRBJ1-1; 8 positions match TRBD1. The ends lost 6 bases at V and 7 bases at J; junction bases unmatched: 10. Germline V CDR1 and CDR2: DFQATT, SNEGSKA (reference sequence). The length of the CDR3 is 13 residues. The CDR3 sequence is CSADPGQVVEAFF. The CDR3 DNA is TGCAGTGCAGACCCGGGACAGGTCGTTGAAGCTTTCTTT.

This clonotype is medium-sized by share. The V call is TRBV2, the J call TRBJ2-7, with unresolved D. Germline loops: CDR1 SNHLY, CDR2 FYNNEI. The CDR3 covers 12 residues. Trimming took off 5 bases at V and 3 bases at J, with 8 bases between the two ends. The CDR3: CASSKSDYEQYF. In DNA form, the CDR3 reads TGTGCCAGCAGTAAGAGCGACTACGAGCAGTACTTC.

The chain links TRBV2 to TRBJ1-6; the D gene is possibly TRBD1 (5 bases). The CDR3 extends over 13 amino acids. V lost 6 bases, J lost 7 bases, and 10 bases lay in between. CDR1 and CDR2 from the germline V gene are SNHLY and FYNNEI. The CDR3 protein is CASRGTGNSPLHF. CDR3 nucleotide sequence: TGTGCCAGCAGGGGGACCGGGAATTCACCCCTCCACTTT.

This sequence joins TRBV11-2 and TRBJ2-7; TRBD2 aligns across 10 bases. The junction had 8 bases not matched to a gene; V was cut back by 2 bases and J by 4 bases. Germline CDR1 and CDR2: SGHAT and FQNNGV. The CDR3 spans 16 residues. The DNA of the CDR3 is TGTGCCAGCAGCTTAATAGCTAGCGGGAGTATGTACGAGCAGTACTTC. It translates to CASSLIASGSMYEQYF.

As for this clonotype: It is likely a read error, because the conserved phenylalanine at the end of the CDR3 is missing. The DNA is left out, because the CDR3 cannot be placed on it with certainty; the CDR3 is given as TCRdb lists it. The gene calls are TRBV20-1 and TRBJ1-5. The length of the CDR3 is 14 amino acids, counting both ends. Per germline, CDR1 DFQATT and CDR2 SNEGSKA (reference sequence). The CDR3 sequence is CSARKGSSISPSMV.

The gene calls are TRBV7-2 and TRBJ2-7, with D possibly being TRBD1 (6 bases). The CDR3 is 14 residues long. V was pared by 4 bases and J by 3 bases, with 13 bases between. The germline V gene has CDR1 SGHTA and CDR2 FQGNSA. The DNA for the CDR3 is TGTGCCAGCAGCTCCGAAATGGACAGCTACGAGCAGTACTTC. This translates into CASSSEMDSYEQYF.

Regarding this clonotype: Mismatch with germline at one junction end may stem from a read error. The chain links TRBV11-1 to TRBJ2-3; D is perhaps TRBD1 or TRBD2 (6 bases each). The CDR3 consists of 15 residues. Germline V gives CDR1 SGHAT, CDR2 FQDESV (reference sequence). The CDR3 DNA reads as TGTGCCAGCGGCTTATTAGCGGCAGGGGAGGAGATGCAGTATTTT. Protein: CASGLLAAGEEMQYF.

This clonotype is medium-sized by share. The chain carries TRBV2 and TRBJ1-4; D is ambiguous. Deletions cut 3 bases from V and 8 bases from J, with 13 bases between. Germline CDR1 reads SNHLY; CDR2 reads FYNNEI. CDR3 length equals 14 residues. The CDR3 DNA is TGTGCCAGCAGTGACCCCCTCCGGGAAGAAAAACTGTTTTTT. The encoded protein is CASSDPLREEKLFF.

The chain joins TRBV6-1 to TRBJ2-5, with D possibly TRBD1 on 6 matching bases. V dropped 6 bases and J dropped 9 bases, with 20 bases sitting between them. Looked up from germline, CDR1 is MNHNS and CDR2 is SASEGT. The CDR3 contains 14 residues. The CDR3 nucleotides are TGTGCCAGCAGACCTATCACAGGGATTCAGCCCCAGTACTTC. Protein sequence: CASRPITGIQPQYF.

Only a few counts were recorded for this clonotype. The chain has TRBV27 and TRBJ2-5; TRBD2 might be the D (5 bases). The CDR3 runs 14 residues. Trimming took off 4 bases at V and 5 bases at J, with 14 bases between the two ends. The V gene's germline CDR1 is MNHEY and CDR2 SMNVEV (reference sequence). The CDR3 loop reads CASSSGGSLETQYF. In DNA, the CDR3 is TGTGCCAGCAGTTCGGGTGGGAGTTTGGAGACCCAGTACTTC.

This clonotype is medium-sized. The rearrangement joins TRBV7-8 to TRBJ1-6, with D possibly TRBD1 on 6 matching bases. Trimming left V 3 bases short and J 9 bases short, with 12 bases between. The length of the CDR3 is 14 residues. CDR1 is SGHVS, CDR2 FQNEAQ, per germline. CDR3 DNA sequence: TGTGCCAGCAGCTTTTACGGGGGCGGTTCACCCCTCCACTTT. Encoded protein: CASSFYGGGSPLHF. Combining the CDR3 with reference TRBV7-8 and TRBJ1-6 gives the whole variable domain GAGVSQSPRYKVAKRGQDVALRCDPISGHVSLFWYQQALGQGPEFLTYFQNEAQLDKSGLPSDRFFAERPEGSVSTLKIQRTQQEDSAVYLCASSFYGGGSPLHFGNGTRLTVT.

This clonotype has just a few counts. This chain connects TRBV20-1 to TRBJ2-1; 11 bases line up with TRBD2. J gave up 5 bases and V 4 bases, and 7 bases lay outside the gene matches. Germline CDR1 and CDR2: DFQATT and SNEGSKA (reference sequence). CDR3 length equals 15 residues. This CDR3 is CSANPGLAEDNEQFF. Written as DNA, the CDR3 is TGCAGTGCTAATCCGGGACTAGCGGAAGACAATGAGCAGTTCTTC.

V and J are TRBV28 and TRBJ2-4, with 7 bases fitting TRBD1. This CDR3 has 13 residues. The V segment lost 7 bases and the J segment 5 bases; nucleotides outside the gene matches: 5. Germline V CDR1 and CDR2: MDHEN, SYDVKM. The CDR3 here is CASTDQGENIQYF. DNA for the CDR3: TGTGCCAGCACCGACCAGGGGGAAAACATTCAGTACTTC. Supplemented by reference TRBV28 and TRBJ2-4, the full variable domain reads DVKVTQSSRYLVKRTGEKVFLECVQDMDHENMFWYRQDPGLGLRLIYFSYDVKMKEKGDIPEGYSVSREKKERFSLILESASTNQTSMYLCASTDQGENIQYFGAGTRLSVL.